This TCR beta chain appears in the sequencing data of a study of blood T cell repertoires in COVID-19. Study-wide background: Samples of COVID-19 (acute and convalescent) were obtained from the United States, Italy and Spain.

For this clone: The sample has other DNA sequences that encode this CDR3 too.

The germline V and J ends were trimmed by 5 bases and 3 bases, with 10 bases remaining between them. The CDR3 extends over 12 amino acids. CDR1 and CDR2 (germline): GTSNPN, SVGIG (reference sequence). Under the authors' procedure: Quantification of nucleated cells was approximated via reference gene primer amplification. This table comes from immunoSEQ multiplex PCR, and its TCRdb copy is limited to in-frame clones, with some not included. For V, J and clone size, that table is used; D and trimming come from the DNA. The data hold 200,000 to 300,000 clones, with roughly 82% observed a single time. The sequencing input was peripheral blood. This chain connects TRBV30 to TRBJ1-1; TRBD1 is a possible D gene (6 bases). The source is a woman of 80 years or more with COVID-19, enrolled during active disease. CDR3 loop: CAWGDRYTEAFF. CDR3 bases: TGTGCCTGGGGCGACAGGTACACTGAAGCTTTCTTT.